Listed below are T cell receptor beta chains from one sample, sequenced in a study of cytomegalovirus exposure and HLA in healthy donors. The repertoire was sequenced with immunoSEQ multiplex PCR; TCRdb's copy has only in-frame clones and lacks some. The sample yields approximately 150,000 clones, 61% seen once. The material sequenced was PBMCs. These receptors all come from a male donor in good health and CMV-seronegative. Both conserved end residues are part of each CDR3. The D gene is left open where the match is weak. Clone size, where shown, is once, few, many, or a class for clones that have expanded.

size: .
J: TRBJ2-1
D: .
V: TRBV19
DNA: TGTGCCAGTAGTATAGACCCCACCAGCTCCTACAATGAGCAGTTCTTC
CDR3: CASSIDPTSSYNEQFF

size: few
J: TRBJ2-1
D: .
V: TRBV29-1
DNA: TGCAGCGTTGAATTGGGGCCCGTTGAGCAGTTCTTC
CDR3: CSVELGPVEQFF

size: few
J: TRBJ1-2
D: .
V: TRBV7-9
DNA: TGTGCCAGCAGCCCCCCCAGTGGGGGACTCTATGGCTACACCTTC
CDR3: CASSPPSGGLYGYTF

size: few
J: TRBJ1-2
D: .
V: TRBV6-5
DNA: TGTGCCAGCAGTCACCTCCGGGGGGCGTATGGCTACACCTTC
CDR3: CASSHLRGAYGYTF

size: .
J: TRBJ2-7
D: .
V: TRBV4-1
DNA: TGCGCCAGCAGCCAAGGACAACGGGAGCAGTACTTC
CDR3: CASSQGQREQYF

size: few
J: TRBJ2-7
D: TRBD2
V: TRBV19
DNA: TGTGCCAGTAGTATAGCTAGCGGGGGTCTCTGGGAGCAGTACTTC
CDR3: CASSIASGGLWEQYF

size: .
J: TRBJ1-1
D: TRBD1
V: TRBV5-1
DNA: TGCGCCAGCAGCTTGGGACAGGGACTGATAACGAACACTGAAGCTTTCTTT
CDR3: CASSLGQGLITNTEAFF

size: .
J: TRBJ2-2
D: .
V: TRBV1
DNA: TGCACCAGCAGCCAAGCTTGGGGAGCGGGGGGGCCAATTCAGACCGGGGAGCTGTTTTTT
CDR3: CTSSQAWGAGGPIQTGELFF

size: .
J: TRBJ2-1
D: TRBD2
V: TRBV10-3
DNA: TGTGCCATCAGTGTTAGCGGGGGGGCCCGGGATGAGCAGTTCTTC
CDR3: CAISVSGGARDEQFF

size: .
J: TRBJ1-4
D: .
V: TRBV19
DNA: TGTGCCAGTAGAGGGGAGGGGTTTGAAAAACTGTTTTTT
CDR3: CASRGEGFEKLFF

size: .
J: TRBJ1-2
D: .
V: TRBV9
DNA: TGTGCCAGCAGCGCAAGGGGGTCGCAGCCTTACTATGGCTACACCTTC
CDR3: CASSARGSQPYYGYTF

size: .
J: TRBJ1-4
D: TRBD1
V: TRBV25-1
DNA: TGTGCCAGCAGGGAGACAGGGATGGGGGCTAATGAAAAACTGTTTTTT
CDR3: CASRETGMGANEKLFF

size: .
J: TRBJ1-5
D: .
V: TRBV2
DNA: TGTGCCAGCAGTGAAGGACAGCCGAATCAGCCCCAGCATTTT
CDR3: CASSEGQPNQPQHF

size: .
J: TRBJ2-2
D: TRBD1
V: TRBV15
DNA: TGTGCCACGGGACAGCCTACCGGGGAGCTGTTTTTT
CDR3: CATGQPTGELFF

size: few
J: TRBJ2-1
D: TRBD2
V: TRBV7-3
DNA: TGTGCCAGCAGCCCTCTAGCGGGGGCATACAATGAGCAGTTCTTC
CDR3: CASSPLAGAYNEQFF

size: .
J: TRBJ1-4
D: .
V: TRBV28
DNA: TGTGCCAGCAGTTTAGAGAAAAGGCGCCAAGGGGGAAAACTGTTTTTT
CDR3: CASSLEKRRQGGKLFF

size: .
J: TRBJ2-1
D: .
V: TRBV19
DNA: TGTGCCAGTAGAAGCCGGGAATCCTACAATGAGCAGTTCTTC
CDR3: CASRSRESYNEQFF

size: .
J: TRBJ1-6
D: .
V: TRBV21-1
DNA: TGTGCCAGCTACCCGTGGGGCGTTAATTCACCCCTCCACTTT
CDR3: CASYPWGVNSPLHF

size: .
J: TRBJ1-6
D: .
V: TRBV5-1
DNA: TGCGCCAGCAGCTTACAGGGAAAGGATTCACCCCTCCACTTT
CDR3: CASSLQGKDSPLHF

size: .
J: TRBJ2-5
D: .
V: TRBV4-3
DNA: TGCGCCAGCAGGCAAGAGGCGGGGCCCGTCGGGACCCAGTACTTC
CDR3: CASRQEAGPVGTQYF

size: .
J: TRBJ1-3
D: .
V: TRBV27
DNA: TGTGCCAGCAGTTTCCGGGGGTCTGCTGGAAACACCATATATTTT
CDR3: CASSFRGSAGNTIYF

size: .
J: TRBJ1-3
D: .
V: TRBV7-2
DNA: TGTGCCAGCAGCTTACATCCTTCTAGGAACACCATATATTTT
CDR3: CASSLHPSRNTIYF

size: .
J: TRBJ1-2
D: .
V: TRBV28
DNA: TGTGCCAGCAGTTTACCGACAGCCAGGAGCTATGGCTACACCTTC
CDR3: CASSLPTARSYGYTF

size: .
J: TRBJ2-1
D: TRBD2
V: TRBV13
DNA: TGTGCCAGCAGCTTCAGCGGGGCCATTTCCTACAATGAGCAGTTCTTC
CDR3: CASSFSGAISYNEQFF